This note documents a single TCR beta chain sequence. Its antigen remains unknown. The CDR3 consists of 11 residues. V lost 6 bases and J lost 11, with 16 bases in between. Germline-derived CDR1 and CDR2 are DFQATT and SNEGSKA (reference sequence). Assay: immunoSEQ multiplex PCR; the TCRdb copy retains only in-frame clones and omits some. This table holds around 1.5 million clones, 95% to 99% found once. The data belong to a study of shared clonotypes between healthy human individuals. Study-wide points: Clonotype sharing among donors likely depends on sequencing depth.

This chain connects TRBV20-1 to TRBJ1-1, with D tentatively TRBD1 (6 bases). The sample was naive CD4+ T cells sorted from blood. The subset is: CD45RA+ positively selected. The clonotype comes from a man younger than 45 in good health. The CDR3 protein is CSAVSGATAFF. CDR3 nucleotide sequence: TGCAGTGCCGTCTCAGGGGCGACGGCTTTCTTT.